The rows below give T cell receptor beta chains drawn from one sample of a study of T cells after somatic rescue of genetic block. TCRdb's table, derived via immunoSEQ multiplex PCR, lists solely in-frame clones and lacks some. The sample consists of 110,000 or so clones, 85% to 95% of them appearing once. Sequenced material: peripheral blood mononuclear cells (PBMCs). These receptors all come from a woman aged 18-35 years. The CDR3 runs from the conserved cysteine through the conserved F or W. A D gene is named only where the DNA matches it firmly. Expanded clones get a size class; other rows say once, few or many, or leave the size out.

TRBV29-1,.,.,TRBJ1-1,CSVAGLMNTEAFF,TGCAGCGTTGCCGGGCTTATGAACACTGAAGCTTTCTTT
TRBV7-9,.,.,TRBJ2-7,CASSPRDNSYEQYF,TGTGCCAGCAGCCCTAGGGACAACTCCTACGAGCAGTACTTC
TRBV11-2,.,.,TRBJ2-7,CASSFGKEEQYF,TGTGCCAGCAGCTTCGGCAAGGAGGAGCAGTACTTC
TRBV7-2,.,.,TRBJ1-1,CASSLALGVGKSGAFF,TGTGCCAGCAGCTTAGCGCTTGGGGTGGGGAAGTCGGGAGCTTTCTTT
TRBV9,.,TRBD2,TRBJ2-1,CASSVALAGGYNEQFF,TGTGCCAGCAGCGTAGCACTAGCGGGGGGGTACAATGAGCAGTTCTTC
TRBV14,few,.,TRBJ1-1,CASSHGGKNTEAFF,TGTGCCAGCAGCCACGGGGGAAAGAACACTGAAGCTTTCTTT
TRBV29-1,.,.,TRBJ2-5,CSVDLGGRETQYF,TGCAGCGTTGACCTAGGAGGTAGAGAGACCCAGTACTTC
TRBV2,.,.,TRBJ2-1,CASIRDSLNEQFF,TGTGCCAGCATCCGGGACTCACTAAATGAGCAGTTCTTC
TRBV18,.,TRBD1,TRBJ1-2,CASSPPGQGIYGYTF,TGTGCCAGCTCACCTCCGGGACAGGGGATCTATGGCTACACCTTC
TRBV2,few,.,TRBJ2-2,CASSEGLGRTGELFF,TGTGCCAGCAGTGAAGGGTTGGGGCGCACCGGGGAGCTGTTTTTT
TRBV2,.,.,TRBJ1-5,CATHATDDQPQHF,TGTGCCACCCACGCCACAGATGATCAGCCCCAGCATTTT
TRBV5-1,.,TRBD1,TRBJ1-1,CASSLLTGGVGNTEAFF,TGCGCCAGCAGCCTACTTACAGGGGGCGTTGGGAACACTGAAGCTTTCTTT
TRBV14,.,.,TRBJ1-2,CASSVSHNYGYTF,TGTGCCAGCAGCGTCTCCCATAACTATGGCTACACCTTC
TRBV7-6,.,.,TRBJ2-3,CASSLGADTQYF,TGTGCCAGCAGCTTAGGGGCAGATACGCAGTATTTT
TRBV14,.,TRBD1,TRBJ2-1,CASSQGTAQFF,TGTGCCAGCAGCCAGGGGACAGCTCAGTTCTTC
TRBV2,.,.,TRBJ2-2,CASGGGDGELFF,TGTGCCAGCGGTGGAGGGGACGGGGAGCTGTTTTTT
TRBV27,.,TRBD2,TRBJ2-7,CASSLLSGGLYEQYF,TGTGCCAGCAGTTTATTGAGCGGGGGACTATACGAGCAGTACTTC
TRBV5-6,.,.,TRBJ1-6,CASSFGGGRASPLHF,TGTGCCAGCAGCTTTGGAGGGGGGAGAGCTTCACCCCTCCACTTT
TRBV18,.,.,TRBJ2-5,CASSPPVGGLRETQYF,TGTGCCAGCTCACCACCGGTCGGGGGCCTCCGAGAGACCCAGTACTTC
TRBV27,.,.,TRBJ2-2,CASSLFPGDTGELFF,TGTGCCAGCAGTTTATTCCCGGGGGACACCGGGGAGCTGTTTTTT
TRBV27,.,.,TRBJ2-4,CASSLARTDLNIQYF,TGTGCCAGCAGTTTAGCCCGGACAGACTTAAACATTCAGTACTTC
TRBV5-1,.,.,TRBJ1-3,CASSLEMAGRDTIYF,TGCGCCAGCAGCTTGGAAATGGCAGGGAGGGACACCATATATTTT
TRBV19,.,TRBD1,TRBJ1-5,CASSIEAGTGFGRNQPQHF,TGTGCCAGTAGTATAGAGGCCGGGACAGGGTTTGGACGCAATCAGCCCCAGCATTTT
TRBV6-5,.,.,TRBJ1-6,CASSYSAVAYNSPLHF,TGTGCCAGCAGTTACTCGGCAGTAGCCTATAATTCACCCCTCCACTTT
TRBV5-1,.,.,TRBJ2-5,CASSLDSGGSQETQYF,TGCGCCAGCAGCTTGGATTCGGGGGGCTCCCAAGAGACCCAGTACTTC
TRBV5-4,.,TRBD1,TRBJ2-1,CASSPRQGAYNEQFF,TGTGCCAGCAGCCCCCGACAGGGGGCCTACAATGAGCAGTTCTTC
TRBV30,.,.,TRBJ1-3,CACRLRPAGAGNTIYF,TGTGCCTGCCGGCTGAGACCGGCAGGGGCTGGAAACACCATATATTTT
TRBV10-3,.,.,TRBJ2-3,CAISETTPGAPGGDTQYF,TGTGCCATCAGTGAGACGACCCCGGGGGCCCCCGGTGGGGATACGCAGTATTTT
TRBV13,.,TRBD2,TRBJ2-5,CASSPPASGRPGQETQYF,TGTGCCAGCAGCCCCCCAGCTAGCGGGAGACCGGGGCAAGAGACCCAGTACTTC
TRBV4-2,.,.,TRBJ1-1,CASSRATGGTEAFF,TGTGCCAGCAGCCGGGCTACCGGAGGCACTGAAGCTTTCTTT
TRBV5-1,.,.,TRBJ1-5,CASSLEPRNQPQHF,TGCGCCAGCAGCTTGGAACCGCGCAATCAGCCCCAGCATTTT
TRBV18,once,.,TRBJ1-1,CASSPPGQSMNTEAFF,TGTGCCAGCTCACCACCGGGCCAGTCCATGAACACTGAAGCTTTCTTT
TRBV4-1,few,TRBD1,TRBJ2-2,CASSPRGRLTQGTGELFF,TGCGCCAGCAGCCCCCGCGGAAGGCTTACACAGGGGACCGGGGAGCTGTTTTTT
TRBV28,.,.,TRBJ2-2,CASRDSPGELFF,TGTGCCAGCAGGGACAGTCCCGGGGAGCTGTTTTTT
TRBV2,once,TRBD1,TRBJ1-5,CASSPQGGNQPQHF,TGTGCCAGCAGCCCCCAGGGGGGCAATCAGCCCCAGCATTTT
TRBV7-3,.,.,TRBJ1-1,CASSLMENTEAFF,TGTGCCAGCAGCTTAATGGAGAACACTGAAGCTTTCTTT
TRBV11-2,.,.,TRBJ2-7,CASSLTGLSNEQYF,TGTGCCAGCAGCTTAACGGGACTCTCAAACGAGCAGTACTTC
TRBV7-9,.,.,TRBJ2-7,CASSLARQSYEQYF,TGTGCCAGCAGCTTAGCTCGGCAGTCCTACGAGCAGTACTTC
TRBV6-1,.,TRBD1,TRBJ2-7,CASTLQGASDEQYF,TGTGCCAGCACCCTACAGGGGGCCTCGGACGAGCAGTACTTC
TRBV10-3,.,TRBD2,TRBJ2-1,CAISDGLAGTQEQFF,TGTGCCATCAGTGACGGACTAGCGGGGACTCAGGAGCAGTTCTTC
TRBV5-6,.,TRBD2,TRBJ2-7,CASSPGGGWSYEQYF,TGTGCCAGCAGCCCCGGGGGGGGGTGGTCCTACGAGCAGTACTTC
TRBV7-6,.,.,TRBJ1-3,CASSFQGDGNTIYF,TGTGCCAGCAGCTTCCAGGGCGATGGAAACACCATATATTTT
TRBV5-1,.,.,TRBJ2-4,CASRATSKNIQYF,TGCGCCAGCAGGGCCACGTCCAAAAACATTCAGTACTTC